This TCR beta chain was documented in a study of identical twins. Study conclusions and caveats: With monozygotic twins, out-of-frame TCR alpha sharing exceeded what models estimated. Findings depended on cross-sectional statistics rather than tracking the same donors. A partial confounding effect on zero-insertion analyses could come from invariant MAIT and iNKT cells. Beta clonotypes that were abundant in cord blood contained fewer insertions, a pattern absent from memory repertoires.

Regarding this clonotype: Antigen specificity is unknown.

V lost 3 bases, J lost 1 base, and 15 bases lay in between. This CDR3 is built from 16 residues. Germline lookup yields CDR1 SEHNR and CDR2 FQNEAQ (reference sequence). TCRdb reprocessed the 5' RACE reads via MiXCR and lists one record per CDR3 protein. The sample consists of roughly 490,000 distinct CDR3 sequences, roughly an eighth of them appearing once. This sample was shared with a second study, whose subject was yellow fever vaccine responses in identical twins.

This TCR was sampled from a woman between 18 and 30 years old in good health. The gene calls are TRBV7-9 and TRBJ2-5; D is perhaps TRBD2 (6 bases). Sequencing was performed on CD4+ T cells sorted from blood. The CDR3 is CASSLWRGSLQETQYF. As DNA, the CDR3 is TGTGCCAGCAGCTTGTGGCGGGGAAGCCTCCAAGAGACCCAGTACTTC.